The 19 T cell receptor beta chains listed next were all sequenced from one sample in a study of early T cells in non-severe SARS-CoV-2 infection. MiXCR, run by TCRdb on the 5' RACE reads, gives a single entry per CDR3 protein. This table has approximately 81,000 distinct CDR3 sequences, under 15% appearing once. Source material: whole blood. These receptors were taken from an adult who was a healthcare worker with PCR-confirmed SARS-CoV-2 infection or an uninfected control (not recorded which).

In this sample, this clonotype turned up many times. This chain links TRBV4-2 with TRBJ1-2; D might be TRBD1 (5 bases). The CDR3 is 15 amino acids. V was pared by 0 bases and J by 8 bases, with 16 bases between. Germline loops: CDR1 LGHNA, CDR2 YNFKEQ. The CDR3 here is CASSQELARDRGYTF. The CDR3 nucleotides read TGTGCCAGCAGCCAAGAACTAGCCCGGGACCGCGGCTACACCTTC.

This clonotype occurred a few times. The chain recombines TRBV5-1 with TRBJ2-5, with TRBD2 matching 14 bases. Looked up from germline, CDR1 is SGHRS and CDR2 is YFSETQ. V trimming: 4 bases; J trimming: 5 bases; junction bases outside the gene matches: 7. CDR3 length: 16 amino acids. The CDR3 DNA reads as TGCGCCAGCAGCGCGGGACTAGCGGGGGATTTGGAGACCCAGTACTTC. Translated, it gives CASSAGLAGDLETQYF.

This clonotype was found many times. V gene TRBV5-1 combines with J gene TRBJ1-1; tentatively, D is TRBD1 (6 bases). The CDR3 totals 15 residues. Trimming removed 6 bases at V and 4 bases at J, with 19 bases between. The germline V gene encodes CDR1 SGHRS and CDR2 YFSETQ. As DNA, the CDR3 is TGCGCCAGCACCCTCTCGGTCGGGGGCGGCACTGAAGCTTTCTTT. Its translation: CASTLSVGGGTEAFF.

This clonotype was detected many times. V and J are TRBV7-2 and TRBJ2-5; D is perhaps TRBD2 (6 bases). Trimming removed 6 bases from V and 0 bases from J, with 11 bases in between. The CDR3 covers 14 residues. The germline V gene encodes CDR1 SGHTA and CDR2 FQGNSA. The DNA of the CDR3 is TGTGCCAGCAGTTTGACTAGGGACCAAGAGACCCAGTACTTC. It translates to CASSLTRDQETQYF.

The chain couples TRBV20-1 to TRBJ1-5; no reliable D call. From germline, CDR1 is DFQATT and CDR2 SNEGSKA (reference sequence). There are 15 residues in the CDR3. V lost 0 bases and J lost 0, with 9 bases in between. DNA of the CDR3: TGCAGTGCTAGAGATTTCGGCGTTAGCAATCAGCCCCAGCATTTT. Amino acid sequence: CSARDFGVSNQPQHF.

The chain employs TRBV12-5 and TRBJ2-5; D is ambiguous. CDR1 LGHNT and CDR2 FRNRAP come from the germline V gene. This CDR3 has 12 amino acids. V shed 1 base and J shed 3 bases, with 3 bases lying between them. The CDR3 here is CASGLGEETQYF. DNA of the CDR3: TGTGCTAGTGGTTTGGGGGAAGAGACCCAGTACTTC.

A few counts support this clonotype. The rearrangement joins TRBV3-1 to TRBJ1-6, with D hard to call. Germline CDR1 reads LGHDT; CDR2 reads YNNKEL (reference sequence). Trimming left V 4 bases short and J 5 bases short, with 9 bases between. The CDR3 spans 14 residues. The CDR3: CASSPGVNNSPLHF. CDR3 nucleotide sequence: TGTGCCAGCAGCCCGGGAGTTAATAATTCACCCCTCCACTTT.

V is TRBV9 and J is TRBJ2-7; TRBD2 is a possible D gene (5 bases). Trimming took off 3 bases at V and 0 bases at J, with 13 bases between the two ends. The germline CDR1 and CDR2 sequences are SGDLS and YYNGEE. This CDR3 contains 15 residues. The CDR3 DNA sequence: TGTGCCAGCAGCGGCCGGACTCCTAGCTCCTACGAGCAGTACTTC. It translates to CASSGRTPSSYEQYF.

This clonotype was seen ten or more times. The V and J genes are TRBV4-2 and TRBJ2-5, with 9 bases identical to TRBD1. The CDR3 loop spans 16 amino acids. CDR1 is LGHNA and CDR2 is YNFKEQ in the germline V gene. Unmatched junction bases numbered 6, after V lost 1 base and J lost 3 bases. In nucleotides, the CDR3 is TGTGCCAGCAGCCAAGGACAGGGGGAAGGGGAAGAGACCCAGTACTTC. This sequence encodes CASSQGQGEGEETQYF.

CDR3 DNA: TGTGCCTGGAGTGCGACCAACAGGTTAGCGCAGTATTTT. Residues: CAWSATNRLAQYF. The rearrangement uses TRBV30 and TRBJ2-3; a possible D gene is TRBD1 (5 bases). Per germline, CDR1 GTSNPN and CDR2 SVGIG (reference sequence). The CDR3 length is 13 residues. Between the trimmed V and J ends, which lost 1 base and 10 bases, there was a span of 15 bases.

This chain connects TRBV28 to TRBJ1-5, with 9 bases fitting TRBD1. There are 16 residues in the CDR3. Trimming removed 4 bases from V and 4 bases from J; junction bases left unmatched: 8. Germline V gene lookup returns CDR1 MDHEN and CDR2 SYDVKM. CDR3 amino acids: CASSSPGQGRNQPQHF. The CDR3 bases are TGTGCCAGCAGTTCCCCGGGACAGGGAAGGAATCAGCCCCAGCATTTT. The full variable domain, rest sourced from reference TRBV28 and TRBJ1-5, is DVKVTQSSRYLVKRTGEKVFLECVQDMDHENMFWYRQDPGLGLRLIYFSYDVKMKEKGDIPEGYSVSREKKERFSLILESASTNQTSMYLCASSSPGQGRNQPQHFGDGTRLSIL.

This clonotype has ten or more counts. The chain combines TRBV2 with TRBJ2-1; D is ambiguous. The V gene's germline CDR1 is SNHLY and CDR2 FYNNEI. The CDR3 is made up of 13 amino acids. Trimming stripped 4 bases from V and 4 bases from J, with 8 bases between. The DNA for the CDR3 is TGTGCCAGCAGTGCACGGGTATACAATGAGCAGTTCTTC. This sequence encodes CASSARVYNEQFF.

This clonotype was observed at least ten times. The rearrangement joins TRBV7-9 to TRBJ2-7; D remains ambiguous. V was pared by 8 bases and J by 4 bases, with 12 bases between. This CDR3 comprises 12 residues. Germline V gene data show CDR1 as SEHNR and CDR2 as FQNEAQ (reference sequence). The CDR3 DNA follows: TGTGCCAGCGGACCGAGTACTTACGAGCAGTACTTC. Translating gives CASGPSTYEQYF.

The chain employs TRBV7-6 and TRBJ2-2; possible D gene TRBD1, 6 bases. This CDR3 is built from 13 residues. Germline lookup yields CDR1 SGHVS and CDR2 FNYEAQ. Trimming took 6 bases from V and 7 from J, leaving 12 bases between them. The CDR3 loop reads CASSETGYGELFF. Written as DNA, the CDR3 is TGTGCCAGCAGTGAGACAGGATACGGGGAGCTGTTTTTT.

This clonotype has a handful of counts. This chain uses TRBV11-2 with TRBJ1-6, with D tentatively TRBD1 (5 bases). The CDR3 length is 13 residues. Germline loops: CDR1 SGHAT, CDR2 FQNNGV. V was trimmed by 2 bases and J by 10 bases, leaving 9 bases between them. CDR3 in amino acids: CASSLQGRSPLHF. DNA of the CDR3: TGTGCCAGCAGCTTACAGGGTCGATCACCCCTCCACTTT. The entire variable domain, with the rest obtained from reference TRBV11-2 and TRBJ1-6, is as follows: EAGVAQSPRYKIIEKRQSVAFWCNPISGHATLYWYQQILGQGPKLLIQFQNNGVVDDSQLPKDRFSAERLKGVDSTLKIQPAKLEDSAVYLCASSLQGRSPLHFGNGTRLTVT.

The chain combines TRBV29-1 with TRBJ2-2, with TRBD1 as a possible D gene (6 bases). The CDR3 runs to 13 residues. Trimming left V 7 bases short and J 1 base short, with 10 bases between. The V gene's germline CDR1 is SQVTM and CDR2 ANQGSEA. The DNA of the CDR3 is TGCAGCGGCCAGGACAGGAACACCGGGGAGCTGTTTTTT. Its protein is CSGQDRNTGELFF.

This clonotype occurred a few times. J is TRBJ2-3 and V is TRBV29-1, with 11 bases that match TRBD1. Germline values: CDR1 SQVTM, CDR2 ANQGSEA. The CDR3 contains 12 residues. V lost 7 bases and J lost 4; bases outside the gene matches: 1. The CDR3 here is CSAGQGADTQYF. CDR3 nucleotides: TGCAGCGCGGGACAGGGGGCAGATACGCAGTATTTT.

This clonotype has a count of ten or more. This chain joins TRBV20-1 and TRBJ2-7; 14 bases agree with TRBD2. The CDR3 covers 15 residues. The ends lost 3 bases at V and 3 bases at J; junction bases unmatched: 4. Germline values: CDR1 DFQATT, CDR2 SNEGSKA (reference sequence). The CDR3 nucleotides read TGCAGTGCTAGGTCCGGGACTAGCGGGGGCTACGAGCAGTACTTC. This translates into CSARSGTSGGYEQYF.

This clonotype was picked up many times. The rearrangement joins TRBV29-1 to TRBJ2-1, with 8 bases lining up with TRBD2. The CDR3 spans 13 residues. V shed 4 bases and J 2 bases; nucleotides not matched to a gene: 1. Per germline, CDR1 SQVTM and CDR2 ANQGSEA. CDR3 loop: CSVVSGTYNEQFF. CDR3 coding DNA: TGCAGCGTTGTTAGCGGGACCTACAATGAGCAGTTCTTC.